This T cell receptor beta chain was captured in a study of CD8 T cells in ankylosing spondylitis. One entry per CDR3 protein results from TCRdb running MiXCR on the 5' RACE reads. The sample includes over 400,000 distinct CDR3 sequences, roughly a quarter of them seen just once. Overall study findings and caveats: A motif of 7 to 9 highly homologous TCR beta variants was seen as apparently characteristic of ankylosing spondylitis blood.

V lost 2 bases and J 2 bases, leaving 17 bases between the germline ends. The germline CDR1 and CDR2 sequences are DFQATT and SNEGSKA (reference sequence). The CDR3 is 16 residues long. Regarding this clonotype: Its antigen remains unknown.

This chain links TRBV20-1 with TRBJ2-3, with TRBD2 as a possible D gene (6 bases). This sequence originates from a male donor with ankylosing spondylitis. The source material was blood, either unsorted or a sorted T cell fraction (not recorded which). In DNA, the CDR3 is TGCAGTGCTAGATCGGCAGGGAGGATTTTCACAGATACGCAGTATTTT. Translated, it gives CSARSAGRIFTDTQYF.